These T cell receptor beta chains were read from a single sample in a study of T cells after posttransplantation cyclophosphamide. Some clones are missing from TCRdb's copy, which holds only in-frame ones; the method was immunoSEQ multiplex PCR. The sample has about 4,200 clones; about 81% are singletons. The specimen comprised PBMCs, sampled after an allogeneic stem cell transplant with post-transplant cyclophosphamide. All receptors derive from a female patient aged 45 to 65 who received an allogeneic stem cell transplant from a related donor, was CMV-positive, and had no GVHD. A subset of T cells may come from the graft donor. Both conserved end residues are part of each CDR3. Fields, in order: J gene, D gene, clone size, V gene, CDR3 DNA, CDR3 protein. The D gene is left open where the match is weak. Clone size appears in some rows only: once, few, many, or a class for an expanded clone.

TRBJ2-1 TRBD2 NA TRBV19 TGTGCCAGTAACCAGCGGGGGGCCGGTGACAATGAGCAGTTCTTC CASNQRGAGDNEQFF
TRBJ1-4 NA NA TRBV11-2 TGTGCCAGCAGCTCAACTTTGAGGGATGGGGAAAAACTGTTTTTT CASSSTLRDGEKLFF
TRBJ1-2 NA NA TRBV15 TGTGCCACCAGCGTATTCTCGCCTGTAGCTAGCGGCTACACCTTC CATSVFSPVASGYTF
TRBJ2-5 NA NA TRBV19 TGTGCCAGTAGTATTGCCGAGGGCAGCACCCAAGAGACCCAGTACTTC CASSIAEGSTQETQYF
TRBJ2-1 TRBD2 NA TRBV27 TGTGCCAGCAGACCCGCCTGGGACTACTGGGATGAGCAGTTCTTC CASRPAWDYWDEQFF
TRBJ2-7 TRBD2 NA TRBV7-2 TGTGCCAGCAGCTTAGGCGGGGGGTTATACGAGCAGTACTTC CASSLGGGLYEQYF
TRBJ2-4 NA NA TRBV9 TGTGCCAGCAGCGTAGGGGAGAGAAACATTCAGTACTTC CASSVGERNIQYF
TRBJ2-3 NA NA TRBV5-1 TGCGCCAGCAGCCCGGACGGGGTAGATACGCAGTATTTT CASSPDGVDTQYF
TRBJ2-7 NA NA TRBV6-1 TGTGCCAGCAGTGAAGATCCTTCCTCCTACGAGCAGTACTTC CASSEDPSSYEQYF
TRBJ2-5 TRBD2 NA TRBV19 TGTGCCAGTAGTATATTGCGGGACGCTAGCGGCATGGAGACCCAGTACTTC CASSILRDASGMETQYF
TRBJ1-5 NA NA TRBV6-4 TGTGCCAGCAGTGACTCCCACCGGTTATATAGCAATCAGCCCCAGCATTTT CASSDSHRLYSNQPQHF
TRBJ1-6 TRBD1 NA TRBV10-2 TGCGCCAGCAGTAAAAAAAGGACAGGGAATGATAATTCACCCCTCCACTTT CASSKKRTGNDNSPLHF
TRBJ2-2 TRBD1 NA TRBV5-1 TGCGCCAGCAGCCCTTGGGACAGGGACACCGGGGAGCTGTTTTTT CASSPWDRDTGELFF
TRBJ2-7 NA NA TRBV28 TGTGCCAGCAGTGATCTAGGGGACGAGCAGTACTTC CASSDLGDEQYF
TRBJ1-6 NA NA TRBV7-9 TGTGCCAGCAGCTTAGGGACACTTGATAATTCACCCCTCCACTTT CASSLGTLDNSPLHF
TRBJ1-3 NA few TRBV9 TGTGCCAGCAGCGTTACCAGGGCTGGAAACACCATATATTTT CASSVTRAGNTIYF
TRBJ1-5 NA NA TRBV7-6 TGTGCCAGCAGCTTAGGCGGGAACAACAATCAGCCCCAGCATTTT CASSLGGNNNQPQHF
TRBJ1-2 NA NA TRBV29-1 TGCAGCGTGTTGAAGGAGCAGGGGAACTATGGCTACACCTTC CSVLKEQGNYGYTF
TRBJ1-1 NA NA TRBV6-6 TGTGCCAGCTTAAGAGGGGAGGGCACTGAAGCTTTCTTT CASLRGEGTEAFF
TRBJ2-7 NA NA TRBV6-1 TGTGCCAGCAGTCCGTCCGGGGAGGAGTACGAGCAGTACTTC CASSPSGEEYEQYF
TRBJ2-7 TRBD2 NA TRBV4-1 TGCGCCAGCAGCCAGGGACTAGCCTACGAGCAGTACTTC CASSQGLAYEQYF
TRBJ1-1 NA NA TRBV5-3 TGTGCCAGAAGCTTGCGTTTCGGGGATGAAGCTTTCTTT CARSLRFGDEAFF
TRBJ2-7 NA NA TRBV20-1 TGCAGTGCTAGATACGGCGAGCAGTACTTC CSARYGEQYF
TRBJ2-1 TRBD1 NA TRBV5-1 TGCGCCAGCAGCTTGGGTACAGGGGGTCTGGTTGAGCAGTTCTTC CASSLGTGGLVEQFF
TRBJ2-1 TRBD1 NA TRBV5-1 TGCGCCAGCAGCTTTGACAGGGCTATCAACAATGAGCAGTTCTTC CASSFDRAINNEQFF
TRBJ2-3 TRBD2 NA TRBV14 TGTGCCAGCAGTCCCTGGGCTAGCGGGGGATCAGTGAGCACAGATACGCAGTATTTT CASSPWASGGSVSTDTQYF
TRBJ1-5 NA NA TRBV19 TGTGCCAGTAGTATAGTGACAGGTAGCAATCAGCCCCAGCATTTT CASSIVTGSNQPQHF
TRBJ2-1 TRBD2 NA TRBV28 TGTGCCAGCAGTTTAGCGGGAGGGCTCTCCTACAATGAGCAGTTCTTC CASSLAGGLSYNEQFF
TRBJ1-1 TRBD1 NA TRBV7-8 TGTGCCAGCAGCGTGGGGACAGCGCAAATGAACACTGAAGCTTTCTTT CASSVGTAQMNTEAFF
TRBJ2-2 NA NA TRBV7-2 TGTGCCAGCAGTCGTCCGGGGGCCGGGGAGCTGTTTTTT CASSRPGAGELFF
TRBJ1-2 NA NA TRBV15 TGTGCCACCAGCAGAGATGCAGGGGTTGGCTATGGCTACACCTTC CATSRDAGVGYGYTF
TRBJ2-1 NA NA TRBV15 TGTGCCACCAGCTTGTCGGAGTCCGGGACTGGAAACAATGAGCAGTTCTTC CATSLSESGTGNNEQFF
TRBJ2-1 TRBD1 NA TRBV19 TGTGCCAGTAGGGGGACCGGGACAGGATACAATGAGCAGTTCTTC CASRGTGTGYNEQFF
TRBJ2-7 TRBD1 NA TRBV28 TGTGCCAGCAGTTTAACAGGGGACGAGCAGTACTTC CASSLTGDEQYF
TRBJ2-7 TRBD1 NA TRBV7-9 TGTGCCAGCAGCTTCGGACAGGGGGCTTCCTACGAGCAGTACTTC CASSFGQGASYEQYF
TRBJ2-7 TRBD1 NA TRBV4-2 TGTGCCAGCAGCCCCGCGGAGACAGGGACCTACGAGCAGTACTTC CASSPAETGTYEQYF
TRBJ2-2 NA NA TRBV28 TGTGCCAGCAGACCCCCTAGGGGGGGCAACACCGGGGAGCTGTTTTTT CASRPPRGGNTGELFF
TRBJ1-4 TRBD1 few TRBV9 TGTGCCAGCAGCGCACAAACGGGACAGGGGAGCGAAAAACTGTTTTTT CASSAQTGQGSEKLFF
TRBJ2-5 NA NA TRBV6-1 TGTGCCAGCAGTGAAAAAACCCCGAGGATCCAAGAGACCCAGTACTTC CASSEKTPRIQETQYF
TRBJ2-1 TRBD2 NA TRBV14 TGTGCCAGCAGCCTACTAATAGCTAGCGGTGAGCAGTTCTTC CASSLLIASGEQFF
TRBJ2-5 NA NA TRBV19 TGTGCCAGTAGTATATCATTCGGGGGAAGCCAAGAGACCCAGTACTTC CASSISFGGSQETQYF